This is a list of T cell receptor beta chains from one sample in a study of Graves' ophthalmopathy and Graves' hyperthyroidism. MiXCR, run by TCRdb on the multiplex PCR reads, gives a single entry per CDR3 protein. Among 350,000 or so distinct CDR3 sequences listed, 15% to 20% were seen once. The sample taken for sequencing was peripheral blood. These receptors all stem from an adult man with Graves' ophthalmopathy. Both conserved end residues are part of each CDR3. The D gene is left open where the match is weak. Size tells how often a clone was seen (once, few, many) or the class of an expanded clone, and some rows leave it out.

>TRBD1|TRBV4-1|TRBJ1-1|many
CASSQGPTGGLTEAFF
TGCGCCAGCAGCCAAGGCCCGACAGGGGGCCTCACTGAAGCTTTCTTT
>TRBD1|TRBV12-3/TRBV12-4|TRBJ2-7|-
CASSPDTTGADEQYF
TGTGCCAGCAGTCCCGACACAACAGGGGCAGACGAGCAGTACTTC
>-|TRBV5-1|TRBJ2-7|many
CASSLDRVHEQYF
TGCGCCAGCAGCTTGGACAGGGTCCACGAGCAGTACTTC
>-|TRBV12-3/TRBV12-4|TRBJ2-2|-
CASSSLIQGELFF
TGTGCCAGCAGTTCCCTGATCCAAGGGGAGCTGTTTTTT
>-|TRBV30|TRBJ2-7|few
CAWSVSDTYSYEQYF
TGTGCCTGGAGTGTTTCGGACACATACTCCTACGAGCAGTACTTC
>TRBD2|TRBV7-8|TRBJ2-7|-
CASSSQPTSFHEQYF
TGTGCCAGCAGCTCTCAGCCGACTAGCTTCCACGAGCAGTACTTC
>-|TRBV12-3/TRBV12-4|TRBJ2-3|many
CASSFGGRSEDTQYF
TGTGCCAGCAGTTTCGGAGGACGCAGCGAAGATACGCAGTATTTT
>-|TRBV4-1|TRBJ2-2|many
CASSQDILVRTGELFF
TGCGCCAGCAGCCAAGATATCCTAGTGCGCACCGGGGAGCTGTTTTTT
>-|TRBV5-1|TRBJ1-1|many
CASSGGSRVNTEAFF
TGCGCCAGCAGCGGGGGTAGCAGAGTGAACACTGAAGCTTTCTTT
>TRBD2|TRBV4-2|TRBJ2-5|many
CASSQGGLAGGPTETQYF
TGTGCCAGCAGCCAAGGAGGACTAGCGGGAGGGCCAACGGAGACCCAGTACTTC
>-|TRBV4-1|TRBJ1-5|many
CASSQNDRVGSQPQHF
TGCGCCAGCAGCCAAAACGACAGAGTAGGCAGCCAGCCCCAGCATTTT
>-|TRBV6-1|TRBJ2-5|few
CASSEYASETQYF
TGTGCCAGCAGTGAATACGCGTCAGAGACCCAGTACTTC
>TRBD1|TRBV4-1|TRBJ2-4|many
CASSQVTSDRGVQYF
TGCGCCAGCAGCCAAGTGACGTCGGACAGGGGCGTTCAGTACTTC
>TRBD1|TRBV9|TRBJ2-2|many
CASSARTGYTGELFF
TGTGCCAGCAGCGCAAGGACAGGATACACCGGGGAGCTGTTTTTT
>-|TRBV10-3|TRBJ1-2|many
CAISESGRVSGYTF
TGTGCCATCAGTGAGTCCGGTCGGGTTTCGGGCTACACCTTC
>TRBD1|TRBV3-1|TRBJ1-1|-
CASSRRTGNTEAFF
TGTGCCAGCAGCCGCCGGACAGGGAACACTGAAGCTTTCTTT
>TRBD1|TRBV28|TRBJ1-2|many
CASTEGQRYGYTF
TGTGCCAGCACCGAGGGACAGCGGTATGGCTACACCTTC
>-|TRBV29-1|TRBJ1-5|many
CSVSGGWGQPQHF
TGCAGCGTCTCTGGGGGCTGGGGGCAGCCCCAGCATTTT
>-|TRBV5-1|TRBJ2-5|many
CASSIGLETQYF
TGCGCCAGCAGCATTGGCCTTGAGACCCAGTACTTC
>-|TRBV19|TRBJ1-1|many
CASSITGAAGNTEAFF
TGTGCCAGTAGTATTACGGGGGCGGCGGGCAACACTGAAGCTTTCTTT
>-|TRBV11-2|TRBJ1-2|many
CASSPNPTEIGYGYTF
TGTGCCAGCAGCCCGAACCCGACAGAGATTGGATATGGCTACACCTTC
>-|TRBV3-1|TRBJ2-5|many
CASSYKGGETQYF
TGTGCCAGCAGCTATAAAGGGGGAGAGACCCAGTACTTC
>-|TRBV2|TRBJ2-7|few
CASSETESSYEQYF
TGTGCCAGCAGTGAAACGGAAAGCTCCTACGAGCAGTACTTC
>TRBD2|TRBV12-3/TRBV12-4|TRBJ2-7|many
CASSFRIGSGTTYEQYF
TGTGCCAGCAGTTTCCGAATAGGGAGCGGGACCACCTACGAGCAGTACTTC
>TRBD2|TRBV28|TRBJ2-4|-
CASSLVSGRALGKNIRYF
TGTGCCAGCAGTTTAGTCAGCGGGAGGGCCCTGGGGAAAAACATTCGGTACTTC
>-|TRBV6-2/TRBV6-3|TRBJ2-5|-
CASRDGGETQYF
TGTGCCAGCAGGGACGGTGGAGAGACCCAGTACTTC
>-|TRBV20-1|TRBJ2-5|many
CSAPLLSTKTQYF
TGCAGTGCCCCCCTGCTATCGACGAAGACCCAGTACTTC
>-|TRBV5-1|TRBJ1-1|many
CASKDRQFNTEAFF
TGCGCCAGTAAGGACAGACAATTTAACACTGAAGCTTTCTTT
>-|TRBV7-8|TRBJ2-7|many
CASSANRAYEQYF
TGTGCCAGCAGCGCAAACAGGGCTTACGAGCAGTACTTC
>-|TRBV3-1|TRBJ2-7|many
CASSQDSGEPYEQYF
TGTGCCAGCAGCCAGGATTCAGGGGAACCCTACGAGCAGTACTTC
>-|TRBV7-2|TRBJ2-7|many
CASSFRRTYEQYF
TGTGCCAGCAGCTTCCGACGTACGTACGAGCAGTACTTC
>-|TRBV12-3/TRBV12-4|TRBJ1-1|many
CASSLGQRTGAFF
TGTGCCAGCAGTCTGGGCCAACGTACTGGAGCTTTCTTT
>TRBD1|TRBV11-2|TRBJ2-5|-
CASRIRQGGETQYF
TGTGCCAGCAGAATACGACAGGGCGGTGAGACACAGTACTTC
>TRBD1|TRBV27|TRBJ1-2|many
CASSFRTGAISLYGYTF
TGTGCCAGCAGTTTCCGGACAGGGGCGATCTCCCTCTATGGCTACACCTTC
>TRBD1|TRBV29-1|TRBJ1-1|many
CSVVMDRVNTEAFF
TGCAGCGTCGTAATGGACAGGGTCAACACTGAAGCTTTCTTT
>TRBD2|TRBV20-1|TRBJ2-7|many
CSAIESAGGSYEQYF
TGCAGTGCTATAGAGTCAGCGGGGGGCAGCTACGAGCAGTACTTC
>-|TRBV5-1|TRBJ1-2|many
CASSPLQDKLNYGYTF
TGCGCCAGCAGCCCGTTGCAGGACAAATTAAACTATGGCTACACCTTC
>-|TRBV20-1|TRBJ1-6|many
CSAREEYNSPLHF
TGCAGTGCTAGAGAGGAATATAATTCACCCCTCCACTTT
>-|TRBV6-1|TRBJ1-2|many
CASIDGPNYGYTF
TGTGCCAGCATTGATGGGCCCAACTATGGCTACACCTTC
>TRBD1|TRBV11-1|TRBJ2-7|many
CASQSGTGGVLKYEQYF
TGTGCCAGCCAATCGGGGACAGGGGGCGTCTTGAAGTACGAGCAGTACTTC
>TRBD1|TRBV7-2|TRBJ1-3|many
CASRLTGAKGNTIYF
TGTGCCAGCAGACTTACAGGGGCGAAAGGAAACACCATATATTTT
>-|TRBV7-9|TRBJ1-1|many
CASSFHSGMNTEAFF
TGTGCCAGCAGCTTCCATTCGGGCATGAACACTGAAGCTTTCTTT
>-|TRBV12-3/TRBV12-4|TRBJ2-5|many
CASSTSISETQYF
TGTGCCAGCAGTACTAGCATTTCGGAGACCCAGTACTTC
>-|TRBV7-8|TRBJ2-7|many
CASREKPTGTYEQYF
TGTGCCAGCAGAGAAAAACCGACAGGAACCTACGAGCAGTACTTC
>-|TRBV11-1|TRBJ2-5|many
CASSLGRTSGQETQYF
TGTGCCAGCAGCTTAGGAAGAACAAGCGGCCAAGAGACCCAGTACTTC
>-|TRBV13|TRBJ1-1|many
CASSQTRMNTEAFF
TGTGCCAGCAGCCAAACAAGGATGAACACTGAAGCTTTCTTT
>-|TRBV10-1|TRBJ1-1|many
CASSEGGGFTEAFF
TGCGCCAGCAGTGAAGGAGGTGGATTCACTGAAGCTTTCTTT
>TRBD1|TRBV7-6|TRBJ2-7|many
CASSGRQGHEQYF
TGTGCCAGCAGCGGTAGACAGGGCCACGAGCAGTACTTC
>TRBD1|TRBV6-1|TRBJ1-1|once
CASSAGTAHTEAFF
TGTGCCAGTAGTGCCGGGACAGCTCACACTGAAGCTTTCTTT
>TRBD2|TRBV10-3|TRBJ2-5|many
CAISEPRLAGGPGQETQYF
TGTGCCATCAGTGAGCCTCGACTAGCGGGGGGGCCGGGGCAAGAGACCCAGTACTTC
>-|TRBV12-3/TRBV12-4|TRBJ2-5|many
CASSFGGVPSGAETQYF
TGTGCCAGCAGTTTCGGAGGGGTGCCCTCGGGGGCGGAGACCCAGTACTTC
>-|TRBV7-2|TRBJ2-7|many
CASRLDRSSYEQYF
TGTGCCAGCAGACTCGACAGGAGCTCCTACGAGCAGTACTTC
>TRBD1|TRBV6-2/TRBV6-3|TRBJ1-1|many
CASTKSGQGLNTEAFF
TGTGCCAGCACTAAAAGCGGACAGGGGCTCAACACTGAAGCTTTCTTT
>TRBD1|TRBV6-5|TRBJ2-7|many
CASSRDRGRLLGYEQYF
TGTGCCAGCAGCCGCGACAGGGGGCGATTACTAGGCTACGAGCAGTACTTC
>-|TRBV4-3|TRBJ1-1|many
CASSHAIARAGGYTEAFF
TGCGCCAGCAGCCATGCAATCGCCCGGGCGGGGGGTTATACTGAAGCTTTCTTT
>-|TRBV6-1|TRBJ2-2|many
CASRTDRLNTGELFF
TGTGCCAGCAGAACGGACAGATTGAACACCGGGGAGCTGTTTTTT